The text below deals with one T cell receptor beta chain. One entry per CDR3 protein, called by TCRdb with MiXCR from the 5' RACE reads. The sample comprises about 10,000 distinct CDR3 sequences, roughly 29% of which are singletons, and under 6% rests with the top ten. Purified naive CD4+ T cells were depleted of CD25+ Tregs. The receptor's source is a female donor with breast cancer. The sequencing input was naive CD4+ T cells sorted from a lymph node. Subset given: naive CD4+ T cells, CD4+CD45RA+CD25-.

The CDR3 DNA reads TGTGCCAGCAGCGAACATGTCGGCGAGCAGTACTTC. It yields the protein CASSEHVGEQYF. The chain carries TRBV3-1 and TRBJ2-7, with D uncertain. Germline lookup yields CDR1 LGHDT and CDR2 YNNKEL (reference sequence). CDR3 size: 12 residues. Trimming pared 5 bases from V and 6 bases from J, leaving 11 bases between.